This T cell receptor (beta chain) appears in the sequencing data of a study of T-cell memory formation after mild COVID-19. Broader study findings: CD8+ contracting clones occupied EMRA, while CD4+ ones occupied mainly CM and EM. Cross-reactive memory seemingly joined, as some responding clones were found in pre-infection memory.

This clonotype was picked up a small number of times. What it binds is not known. Trimming removed 7 bases from V and 2 bases from J; junction bases left unmatched: 12. The CDR3 contains 16 residues. MiXCR, run by TCRdb on the 5' RACE reads, gives a single entry per CDR3 protein. The repertoire consists of roughly 200,000 distinct CDR3 sequences, with around 16% occurring once and the leading ten covering 2% to 2.5%. The rearrangement uses TRBV12-3 or TRBV12-4 and TRBJ2-3; TRBD1 matches at 7 bases. Sequenced sample: PBMCs or a T cell subset sorted from them (not recorded which). The sequence came from an adult woman who had mild COVID-19 (a few samples of this study predate the infection). Cell type and time point are not known. The CDR3 coding sequence is TGTGCCAGCACCCATGGCAGGGGGTCGATCACAGATACGCAGTATTTT. It encodes CASTHGRGSITDTQYF.